This T cell receptor (beta chain) was retrieved from a study of STAT3 mutations in large granular lymphocyte leukemia. This clone was found a few times. As yet, its antigen is unknown. Repertoires were generated with immunoSEQ multiplex PCR, while TCRdb's copy carries only in-frame clones and drops some. The repertoire has 35,000 to 40,000 clones, about 88% of them found once; the top ten carry 0.4% to 0.5%. The CDR3 runs 15 residues. The V end lost 3 bases, the J end lost 9 bases, and 16 bases lay between the germline ends. Germline V gives CDR1 SGHRS, CDR2 YFSETQ. The study, taken as a whole, reports: Every T-LGLL patient had at least one immunodominant TCRbeta clonotype.

This chain joins TRBV5-1 and TRBJ1-6; D is unresolved. The source of this sequence is a human donor with T large granular lymphocyte leukemia. Some clones in this sample may be carry-over from other donors' samples. Sequenced: PBMCs. DNA for the CDR3: TGCGCCAGCAGCTCCGGACTGGCGATGGGTTCACCCCTCCACTTT. Its protein product is CASSSGLAMGSPLHF.